Listed here are 24 T cell receptor beta chains from one sample, sequenced in a study of T cell responses to AZD1222 COVID-19 vaccine (dated by TCRdb to 2020 to 2023). Libraries were made using the immunoSEQ multiplex PCR assay. As stored in TCRdb, this immuneACCESS dataset retains in-frame rearrangements with V and J assigned. A fraction of the clones does not appear; measured against another copy, unresolved V genes explain less than half of the discrepancy, and the remainder lacks a known reason. The sample contains some 170,000 clones, 85% to 90% of them found a single time. The ten top clones hold more than 4% of the sample. Sample time point, as interpreted from the label and publication: about 28 days (+/-7) after the second vaccine dose. The treatment or condition label, read with the paper, signifies: meningococcal conjugate vaccine given as trial control. The sample here was peripheral blood, taken 28 days after the second dose of the MenACWY control vaccine. These receptor sequences come from an adult who received the MenACWY meningococcal vaccine as a control.

CDR3 DNA: TGTGCCAGCAGCTTGGCCCCCGGGGGCTACGAGCAGTACTTC. This codes for CASSLAPGGYEQYF. The V and J genes are TRBV5-6 and TRBJ2-7; weak D call: TRBD2 (6 bases). Deletions cut 0 bases from V and 3 bases from J, with 10 bases between. Germline CDR1 SGHDT, CDR2 YYEEEE. The CDR3 covers 14 residues. Looking up the rest from reference TRBV5-6 and TRBJ2-7 gives the full variable domain: DAGVTQSPTHLIKTRGQQVTLRCSPKSGHDTVSWYQQALGQGPQFIFQYYEEEERQRGNFPDRFSGHQFPNYSSELNVNALLLGDSALYLCASSLAPGGYEQYFGPGTRLTVT.

V is TRBV10-1 and J is TRBJ2-5; either TRBD1 or TRBD2 may fit D (5 bases each). Trimming took 5 bases from V and 5 from J, leaving 9 bases between them. Germline lookup yields CDR1 WNHNN and CDR2 SYGVQD (reference sequence). This CDR3 comprises 12 residues. CDR3 amino acids: CASSPGTETQYF. CDR3 DNA: TGCGCCAGCAGTCCAGGGACGGAGACCCAGTACTTC.

This clone occurred once. This rearrangement joins TRBV7-2 to TRBJ1-4; TRBD1 matches at 9 bases. V shed 3 bases, J shed 12 bases, and the junction held 8 bases outside the gene matches. The CDR3 has 14 residues. CDR1 and CDR2 (germline): SGHTA, FQGNSA. This CDR3 reads CASSLGTGHIELFF. The CDR3 coding sequence is TGTGCCAGCAGCTTGGGGACAGGGCATATAGAACTGTTTTTT.

The CDR3: CASSTIGGGTQYF. CDR3 in DNA: TGCGCCAGCAGCACAATAGGGGGCGGAACGCAGTATTTT. The chain carries TRBV10-1 and TRBJ2-3; 7 nucleotides align to TRBD1. Trimming removed 6 bases from V and 9 bases from J; junction bases left unmatched: 9. Germline assignment: CDR1 WNHNN and CDR2 SYGVQD (reference sequence). CDR3 length: 13 residues.

J is TRBJ1-2 and V is TRBV25-1; TRBD1 might be the D (5 bases). V was pared by 3 bases and J by 6 bases, with 14 bases between. Germline V gene sequence: CDR1 MGHDK, CDR2 SYGVNS. There are 14 residues in the CDR3. DNA for the CDR3: TGTGCCAGCAGTGATGGGGGGGGTCAGAATGGCTACACCTTC. Its translation: CASSDGGGQNGYTF.

The gene calls are TRBV5-1 and TRBJ1-3, with D possibly being TRBD1 (6 bases). CDR3 size: 14 residues. Germline CDR1 reads SGHRS; CDR2 reads YFSETQ. V gave up 4 bases and J gave up 2 bases, with 10 bases separating them. The CDR3: CASSVQGTGNTIYF. For the CDR3, the DNA is TGCGCCAGCAGCGTACAGGGAACTGGAAACACCATATATTTT.

This clone came up a few times. At one boundary the junction diverges from the germline segment, which might be a read error. The CDR3 DNA sequence: TGTGCCAGCAGCCAAGAAGGATGGCTGACGGCCAACACAGAAATCCCCTTC. Translated: CASSQEGWLTANTEIPF. The J gene is TRBJ1-2, the V gene TRBV4-2; D is unresolved. The CDR3 has 17 amino acids. The germline gives CDR1 LGHNA, CDR2 YNFKEQ.

This chain connects TRBV19 to TRBJ2-7; D could derive from TRBD1 or TRBD2 (5 bases each). V lost 6 bases and J 1 base, leaving 16 bases between the germline ends. Per the germline V gene, CDR1 is LNHDA and CDR2 is SQIVND (reference sequence). The CDR3 has 15 amino acids. The DNA for the CDR3 is TGTGCCAGTAGACCGTCCGGGGCCCTTTCCTACGAGCAGTACTTC. Translating gives CASRPSGALSYEQYF.

The rearrangement joins TRBV28 to TRBJ1-5; TRBD1 aligns across 9 bases. Germline V gives CDR1 MDHEN, CDR2 SYDVKM. After removal of 3 bases from V and 8 bases from J, the junction contained 8 bases not matched to a gene. CDR3 length: 15 amino acids. CDR3 sequence (DNA): TGTGCCAGCAGTTTTACAGGGGGCGCGGGGAAGCCCCAGCATTTT. It translates to CASSFTGGAGKPQHF. Variable domain in full (rest from reference TRBV28 and TRBJ1-5): DVKVTQSSRYLVKRTGEKVFLECVQDMDHENMFWYRQDPGLGLRLIYFSYDVKMKEKGDIPEGYSVSREKKERFSLILESASTNQTSMYLCASSFTGGAGKPQHFGDGTRLSIL.

The V call is TRBV6-5, the J call TRBJ2-1; D is unclear. In germline, CDR1 is MNHEY, CDR2 SVGAGI. Deletions cut 5 bases from V and 8 bases from J, with 13 bases between. The CDR3 covers 13 residues. CDR3 coding DNA: TGTGCCAGCAGTATTCAATTCGGCTATGAGCAGTTCTTC. Protein sequence: CASSIQFGYEQFF.

This clone was seen only a few times. The CDR3 bases are TGTGCCAGCAGCCAAGATTACGGCCAGCCGAGGGGGGTCCACACCATATATTTT. Residues: CASSQDYGQPRGVHTIYF. The rearrangement uses TRBV3-1 (or the pseudogene TRBV3-2) and TRBJ1-3, with TRBD1 as a possible D gene (6 bases). CDR3 size: 18 residues. In germline, CDR1 is LGHDT, CDR2 YNNKEL (reference sequence). Trimming stripped 0 bases from V and 8 bases from J, with 23 bases between.

CDR3 protein: CASSLERGADYGYTF. The CDR3 DNA follows: TGTGCCAGCAGCTTAGAACGGGGCGCCGACTATGGCTACACCTTC. The V and J genes are TRBV7-9 and TRBJ1-2, with D perhaps matching TRBD1 (5 bases). The ends were cut back, 1 base at V and 3 bases at J, with 12 bases in the middle. Germline assignment: CDR1 SEHNR and CDR2 FQNEAQ (reference sequence). This CDR3 spans 15 amino acids.

This chain connects TRBV18 to TRBJ1-1, with TRBD1 matching 7 bases. This CDR3 comprises 17 residues. V was clipped by 3 bases and J by 0 bases; unmatched bases: 10. The germline V gene has CDR1 KGHSH and CDR2 LQKENI. In DNA, the CDR3 is TGTGCCAGCTCACCTAAGGGACAGTCGGACATGAACACTGAAGCTTTCTTT. Residues: CASSPKGQSDMNTEAFF.

V gene TRBV28 combines with J gene TRBJ2-3, with 8 bases lining up with TRBD1. V trimming: 7 bases; J trimming: 2 bases; junction bases outside the gene matches: 8. The germline V gene encodes CDR1 MDHEN and CDR2 SYDVKM. This CDR3 has 15 amino acids. The CDR3 loop is CASTSLGQDTDTQYF. The CDR3 nucleotides are TGTGCCAGCACCTCCCTGGGACAGGACACAGATACGCAGTATTTT.

The chain recombines TRBV7-2 with TRBJ1-5; D possibly corresponds to TRBD1 (5 bases). This CDR3 is built from 15 residues. Germline V gene data show CDR1 as SGHTA and CDR2 as FQGNSA. The V end was cut by 5 bases, the J end by 0 bases, with 11 bases between. The CDR3 DNA is TGTGCCAGCAGCCTAGACAGAAATAGCAATCAGCCCCAGCATTTT. It translates to CASSLDRNSNQPQHF.

The chain links TRBV12-3 or TRBV12-4 to TRBJ2-3; a weak D match, TRBD2 (5 bases). Between the trimmed V and J ends, which lost 5 bases and 8 bases, there was a span of 14 bases. CDR3 length equals 13 residues. CDR3 sequence (DNA): TGTGCCAGCAGTGCCCGGACTGCCCCTACGCAGTATTTT. Its translation is CASSARTAPTQYF.

This clone came up once. V and J are TRBV6-5 and TRBJ1-6, with a possible D match to TRBD1 (5 bases). The CDR3 runs 15 residues. Looked up from germline, CDR1 is MNHEY and CDR2 is SVGAGI. The V and J ends lost 7 bases and 10 bases respectively, with 20 bases between them. This CDR3 reads CASNPRVQGWSPLHF. Here the CDR3 DNA reads TGTGCCAGCAACCCAAGGGTCCAGGGTTGGTCACCCCTCCACTTT.

The chain is built from TRBV29-1 and TRBJ2-5; possible D gene TRBD1, 5 bases. CDR1 SQVTM and CDR2 ANQGSEA come from the germline V gene. V was cut by 4 bases and J by 4 bases, with 19 bases left in between. The CDR3 extends over 15 amino acids. CDR3 DNA: TGCAGCGTTGTACTCTGGGCAGGGATTGGAGAGACCCAGTACTTC. Translating it yields CSVVLWAGIGETQYF.

The rearrangement links TRBV5-6 to TRBJ2-5, with D tentatively TRBD2 (5 bases). V was cut by 1 base and J by 5 bases, with 9 bases left in between. Germline V CDR1 and CDR2: SGHDT, YYEEEE. The CDR3 length is 13 residues. The CDR3 sequence: CASSLMWRETQYF. The CDR3 DNA reads TGTGCCAGCAGCTTGATGTGGAGGGAGACCCAGTACTTC. The full variable domain, completed using reference TRBV5-6 and TRBJ2-5, is DAGVTQSPTHLIKTRGQQVTLRCSPKSGHDTVSWYQQALGQGPQFIFQYYEEEERQRGNFPDRFSGHQFPNYSSELNVNALLLGDSALYLCASSLMWRETQYFGPGTRLLVL.

This chain uses TRBV28 with TRBJ2-2, with 7 nucleotides matching TRBD2. CDR1 MDHEN and CDR2 SYDVKM come from the germline V gene. Trimming cost V 2 bases and J 6 bases; bases outside gene matches: 12. The CDR3 covers 17 residues. CDR3 in amino acids: CASSLGALRGGSGELFF. CDR3 DNA: TGTGCCAGCAGTTTAGGGGCCCTTCGCGGGGGATCCGGGGAGCTGTTTTTT.

This clone was seen once. The CDR3 DNA reads TGTGCCAGCAGTTCCACAGGGAACACTGAAGCTTTCTTT. Translated, it gives CASSSTGNTEAFF. This chain connects TRBV6-5 to TRBJ1-1; the D gene is possibly TRBD1 (5 bases). The CDR3 totals 13 residues. The germline V and J ends were trimmed by 4 bases and 1 base, with 7 bases remaining between them. CDR1 is MNHEY and CDR2 is SVGAGI in the germline V gene.

The rearrangement uses TRBV9 and TRBJ2-7, with TRBD2 matching over 7 bases. In germline, CDR1 is SGDLS, CDR2 YYNGEE. The CDR3 totals 14 residues. With V trimmed by 3 bases and J by 2 bases, 5 bases remained unmatched. The CDR3, as DNA: TGTGCCAGCAGCGGGAGTGGGGGGGCCTACGAGCAGTACTTC. Its translation is CASSGSGGAYEQYF.

The rearrangement joins TRBV12-3 or TRBV12-4 to TRBJ2-5, with D unclear. The CDR3 totals 13 residues. Trimming pared 7 bases from V and 4 bases from J, leaving 13 bases between. CDR3 residues: CASKTAVAETQYF. CDR3 DNA: TGTGCCAGCAAGACTGCCGTTGCAGAGACCCAGTACTTC.

This clone turned up a few times. The chain couples TRBV4-3 to TRBJ1-6, with a possible D match to TRBD1 (6 bases). Trimming shortened V by 1 base and J by 9 bases, and 13 bases separated the two germline ends. Germline V gene data show CDR1 as LGHNA and CDR2 as YSLEER. The CDR3 is 15 amino acids. The chain's CDR3 is CASSQVGGGSSPLHF. Written as DNA, the CDR3 is TGCGCCAGCAGCCAAGTAGGGGGTGGGAGTTCACCCCTCCACTTT.